Sequencing of this T cell receptor (beta chain) was carried out in a study of regulatory T cells in long-lasting Graves disease. About the research overall: The study counted Graves' disease as persistent given over 5 years of antithyroid drugs and positive TSH receptor antibodies.

This clonotype was recorded at least ten times. The sample's time point: persistent/refractory GD, antithyroid drugs over 5 years with positive TRAb. PBMC-derived RNA was used for the TCR library. CDR3-region Arm-PCR and iRepertoire HTBI primers produced the TCR beta libraries. TCRdb ran MiXCR on the multiplex PCR reads and lists one entry per CDR3 protein. The data contain approximately 690,000 distinct CDR3 sequences, around 30% of them seen just once; the ten biggest clones take up roughly 46%. The CDR3 length is 14 residues. The germline V gene encodes CDR1 SNHLY and CDR2 FYNNEI. V was pared by 6 bases and J by 8 bases, with 16 bases between.

This sample comprised peripheral blood mononuclear cells (PBMCs), obtained when the disease was refractory, from a patient treated with antithyroid drugs. The chain has TRBV2 and TRBJ1-4; tentatively, D is TRBD1 (5 bases). The TCR was taken from a female donor with Graves disease. CDR3 amino acids: CASSYFDGGEKLFF. As DNA, the CDR3 is TGTGCCAGCAGCTACTTTGATGGGGGGGAAAAACTGTTTTTT.